These T cell receptor beta chains were read from a single sample in a study of cytomegalovirus exposure and HLA in healthy donors. Generated by immunoSEQ multiplex PCR, the TCRdb table keeps only in-frame clones and is missing some. The data contain 150,000 to 200,000 clones, approximately 88% of them singletons. Sequencing was carried out using PBMCs. The receptors were sampled from a boy younger than 18 in good health and CMV-seronegative. The conserved cysteine and the conserved F or W are not part of the CDR3 here. The order of the fields is J gene, V gene, CDR3 protein.

TRBJ2-2 | TRBV2 | ASSSRRLSNTGELF
TRBJ2-1 | TRBV11-2 | ASSLRETYNEQF
TRBJ1-1 | TRBV6-6 | ASSYVESTEAF
TRBJ2-2 | TRBV28 | ASSPWDSGGRYTGELF
TRBJ1-2 | TRBV27 | ASTSTDRGFSGYT
TRBJ1-5 | TRBV6-6 | ASSLGPQPQH
TRBJ2-1 | TRBV6-1 | ASSGRRTSGKYEQF
TRBJ1-1 | TRBV11-2 | ASSLPDRGDTAEAF
TRBJ2-7 | TRBV6-6 | ASSYERGREGEQY
TRBJ1-6 | TRBV6-5 | ASSATGAYNSPLH
TRBJ2-3 | TRBV4-3 | ASSQGQGVVADTQY
TRBJ2-5 | TRBV9 | ASSFRTSGQETQY
TRBJ1-2 | TRBV6-5 | ASRATGNYGYT
TRBJ2-1 | TRBV27 | ASSPGTSGNGEQF
TRBJ2-7 | TRBV18 | ASSPPRTSGSFEQY
TRBJ2-3 | TRBV5-4 | ASSLAGDTQY
TRBJ2-2 | TRBV30 | AWQGQGAGELF
TRBJ1-5 | TRBV4-3 | ASSQDYPGTGVQPQH
TRBJ2-7 | TRBV7-3 | ASSPRGANYEQY
TRBJ2-7 | TRBV9 | ASSPGMTYEQY
TRBJ2-7 | TRBV29-1 | SVQGRYSYEQY
TRBJ2-1 | TRBV30 | AWRDWTSGRYNEQF
TRBJ1-1 | TRBV6-1 | IISTGANTEAF
TRBJ2-3 | TRBV5-1 | ASSLAARRGTDTQY
TRBJ1-1 | TRBV19 | ANEEGGENTEAF
TRBJ2-5 | TRBV5-1 | ASSGPGLAGQETQY
TRBJ1-2 | TRBV2 | ASSGQRDYGYT
TRBJ1-4 | TRBV2 | ASRDSWKLF
TRBJ2-2 | TRBV4-1 | ASSLTGIGGELF
TRBJ2-3 | TRBV5-1 | ASSLGSGAADTQY
TRBJ1-5 | TRBV28 | ASSSGTVYNQPQH
. | TRBV4-3 | ASSQEFAGGVTYEQY
TRBJ1-6 | TRBV15 | ATSRERDNSPLH
TRBJ1-1 | TRBV4-3 | ASSLGQAATEAF
TRBJ2-5 | TRBV30 | AWSGLAGGFGETQY
TRBJ1-2 | TRBV4-1 | ASSQAGGYT
TRBJ1-4 | TRBV25-1 | ASSGGQGTGGNEKLF
TRBJ1-2 | TRBV30 | AWTPRARGAGYGYT
TRBJ1-4 | TRBV6-7 | ASSYPGQGDPTNEKLF
TRBJ2-7 | TRBV7-3 | ASSLGGGVTYEQY
TRBJ2-2 | TRBV6-5 | ASTSGLNTGELF
TRBJ2-7 | TRBV30 | AWTRQGPPY
TRBJ2-3 | TRBV27 | ASCGWSTDTQY
TRBJ2-2 | TRBV29-1 | SGWGGTGTGELF
TRBJ2-5 | TRBV12-5 | ASGFGTEETQY
TRBJ2-5 | TRBV28 | ASSLGGARGETQY
TRBJ2-7 | TRBV21-1 | ASSKDGDPYEQY
TRBJ2-7 | TRBV30 | AWTSLEGAKSPHEQY
TRBJ1-1 | TRBV30 | AWSVLAGQGMAF
TRBJ1-5 | TRBV4-1 | ASSQAPGDQPQH
TRBJ1-1 | TRBV7-9 | ASSAQQGGTEAF
TRBJ1-5 | TRBV6-1 | ASSGPQRGPQH
TRBJ2-5 | TRBV7-3 | ASSQTGAIQETQY
TRBJ2-1 | TRBV11-2 | ASSPRTALSSYNEQF
TRBJ2-7 | TRBV7-3 | ASSPPGLTTYEQY